A selection of T cell receptor beta chains follows, all from one sample in a study of CD8 T cells in Susac syndrome. TCRdb ran MiXCR on the immunoSEQ multiplex PCR reads and lists one entry per CDR3 protein. This sample has fewer than 70,000 distinct CDR3 sequences, with about 95% found just once. Source material: CD8+ T cells from PBMCs. These receptors were collected from a human donor in good health. Each CDR3 is given with its conserved first and last residue. The D gene is left open where the match is weak. Clone size is given for some rows only: seen once, a few or many times, or a class if the clone is expanded.

cdr3_nt	cdr3_aa	j_call	cdr3_length	d_call	clone_size	v_call
TGTGCCATCAGTGGGAGGGGGAACACTGAAGCTTTCTTT	CAISGRGNTEAFF	TRBJ1-1	13	.	.	TRBV10-3
TGTGCCAGCAGCTTTGGACAGTCCTACGAGCAGTACTTC	CASSFGQSYEQYF	TRBJ2-7	13	.	.	TRBV5-4
TGTGCCAGCAGCTCATACCAAGAGACCCAGTACTTC	CASSSYQETQYF	TRBJ2-5	12	.	few	TRBV7-9
TGTGCCAGCCACGGGGGCCTCCACACTGAAGCTTTCTTT	CASHGGLHTEAFF	TRBJ1-1	13	.	.	TRBV7-9
TGCAGTGTCATGGTTTGGGGAGGGAATCAGCCCCAGCATTTT	CSVMVWGGNQPQHF	TRBJ1-5	14	.	.	TRBV20-1
TGTGCCAGCAGCACGCTACCCCAACTAGCGGGGCCTCAGGAGCAGTACTTC	CASSTLPQLAGPQEQYF	TRBJ2-7	17	TRBD2	once	TRBV27
TGTGCCAGCTCCGTACCAACAGGGCAGAATAGCAATCAGCCCCAGCATTTT	CASSVPTGQNSNQPQHF	TRBJ1-5	17	.	.	TRBV28
TGTGCCTGGAGGGGGACAGGGGGAGAGGAGCAGTACTTC	CAWRGTGGEEQYF	TRBJ2-7	13	TRBD1	.	TRBV30
TGTGCCAGCTGGGACAGGAGGGGAAATGAGCAGTTCTTC	CASWDRRGNEQFF	TRBJ2-1	13	TRBD1	.	TRBV25-1
TGTGCCAGCAGCGCACAGGGAGGGAAGGACAATGAGCAGTTCTTC	CASSAQGGKDNEQFF	TRBJ2-1	15	.	.	TRBV7-9
TGTGCCAGCTCACCAAGGCAGCGGGGAGACAAAAACATTCAGTACTTC	CASSPRQRGDKNIQYF	TRBJ2-4	16	TRBD2	.	TRBV18
TGTGCCAGCAGCCAAGATAGCGGCAGCTACATGAACACTGAAGCTTTCTTT	CASSQDSGSYMNTEAFF	TRBJ1-1	17	.	.	TRBV3-1
TGCAGCGTTGAAACACCCTTGAACACTGAAGCTTTCTTT	CSVETPLNTEAFF	TRBJ1-1	13	.	.	TRBV29-1
TGTGCCACCAGCAGAGTGGGGGCAGGGGAAAAACTGTTTTTT	CATSRVGAGEKLFF	TRBJ1-4	14	.	.	TRBV15
TGTGCCAGCCTTCCCGGACTCTCTGGGGCCAACGTCCTGACTTTC	CASLPGLSGANVLTF	TRBJ2-6	15	.	.	TRBV12-3/TRBV12-4
TGTGCCAGCAGCCAATATGAGGGGGAAGCTTTCTTT	CASSQYEGEAFF	TRBJ1-1	12	.	.	TRBV14